The source of this T cell receptor (beta chain) is a study of cytomegalovirus exposure and HLA in healthy donors. PCR was performed using 60 Vbeta and 13 Jbeta primers. The data were produced by immunoSEQ multiplex PCR, yet TCRdb's version contains in-frame clones alone and is incomplete. The data contain about 96,000 clones, about four fifths of them singletons. Concerning this clone itself: Its antigen is not known.

Unmatched junction bases numbered 7, after V lost 4 bases and J lost 4 bases. This CDR3 is built from 14 residues. The V gene's germline CDR1 is PRHDT and CDR2 FYEKMQ (reference sequence). Whole-study findings and limits: An Asian-associated ancestry cluster reportedly showed fewer N-insertions than the roughly 600-donor mean in a later analysis. The study recorded more than 150 TCR beta chains that were cytomegalovirus-associated. Rarity held for most TCR sequences, but there were some public TCRs that occurred in many donors.

Donors in the study were healthy people who gave bone marrow. The sequence was obtained from a woman between 70 and 85 years old in good health and CMV-seropositive. Input material: PBMCs. This chain joins TRBV13 and TRBJ2-7; 7 positions agree with TRBD1. CDR3 region: CASSSAGTAYEQYF. Written as DNA, the CDR3 is TGTGCCAGCAGCTCCGCCGGGACAGCGTACGAGCAGTACTTC. The full variable domain, rest sourced from reference TRBV13 and TRBJ2-7, is AAGVIQSPRHLIKEKRETATLKCYPIPRHDTVYWYQQGPGQDPQFLISFYEKMQSDKGSIPDRFSAQQFSDYHSELNMSSLELGDSALYFCASSSAGTAYEQYFGPGTRLTVT.